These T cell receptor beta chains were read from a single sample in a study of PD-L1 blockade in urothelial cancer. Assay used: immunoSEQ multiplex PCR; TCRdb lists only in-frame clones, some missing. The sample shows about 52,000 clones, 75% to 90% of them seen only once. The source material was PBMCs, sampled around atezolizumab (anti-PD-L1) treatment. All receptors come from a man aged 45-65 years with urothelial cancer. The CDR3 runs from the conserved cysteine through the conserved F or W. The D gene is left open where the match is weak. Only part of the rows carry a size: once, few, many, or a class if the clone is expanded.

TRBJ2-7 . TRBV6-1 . CASSDVTKLSSSYEQYF TGTGCCAGCAGTGACGTGACCAAACTATCCAGCTCCTACGAGCAGTACTTC
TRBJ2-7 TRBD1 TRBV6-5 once CASSLGQRHYEQYF TGTGCCAGCAGTTTGGGACAGAGACACTACGAGCAGTACTTC
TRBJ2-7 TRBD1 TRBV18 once CASSPIPRTGGSYEQYF TGTGCCAGCTCACCAATTCCCCGGACAGGGGGTTCCTACGAGCAGTACTTC
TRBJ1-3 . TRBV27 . CASSLNGVSGNTIYF TGTGCCAGCAGTTTAAACGGTGTTTCTGGAAACACCATATATTTT
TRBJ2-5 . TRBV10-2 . CASTPRVRAGETQYF TGCGCCAGCACTCCTCGGGTGAGGGCGGGGGAGACCCAGTACTTC
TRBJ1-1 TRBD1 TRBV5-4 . CASRLDRAPRHEAFF TGTGCCAGCAGACTGGACAGGGCTCCCCGTCATGAAGCTTTCTTT
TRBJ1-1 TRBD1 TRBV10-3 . CAISVNGEGGFF TGTGCCATCAGTGTAAACGGGGAAGGGGGCTTCTTT
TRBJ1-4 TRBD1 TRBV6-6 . CASSYPGQGNEKLFF TGTGCCAGCAGTTACCCGGGACAGGGGAATGAAAAACTGTTTTTT
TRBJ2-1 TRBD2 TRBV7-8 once CASSPVSGRSRNNEQFF TGTGCCAGCAGCCCGGTGAGCGGGAGATCGAGAAACAATGAGCAGTTCTTC
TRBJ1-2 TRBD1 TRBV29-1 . CSVDPRDRGPYNYGYTF TGCAGCGTGGACCCCCGGGACAGGGGGCCATATAACTATGGCTACACCTTC
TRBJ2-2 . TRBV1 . CTSSQDLTSGSRSTGELFF TGCACCAGCAGCCAAGATCTGACTAGCGGGAGTCGGAGCACCGGGGAGCTGTTTTTT
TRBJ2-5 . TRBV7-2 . CASSLRLGPETQYF TGTGCCAGCAGCTTACGTCTGGGGCCTGAGACCCAGTACTTC
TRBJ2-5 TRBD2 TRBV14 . CASSQEAVRSGVQETQYF TGTGCCAGCAGCCAAGAAGCGGTGCGGAGCGGGGTGCAAGAGACCCAGTACTTC
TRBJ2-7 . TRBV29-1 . CSVGTFDSYEQYF TGCAGCGTAGGGACTTTCGACTCCTACGAGCAGTACTTC
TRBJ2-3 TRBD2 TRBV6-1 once CASRLSGDLTDTQYF TGTGCCAGCAGGTTAAGCGGGGACCTCACAGATACGCAGTATTTT
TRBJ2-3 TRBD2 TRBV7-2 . CASSPTSGRADTQYF TGTGCCAGCAGCCCGACTAGCGGGAGGGCTGATACGCAGTATTTT
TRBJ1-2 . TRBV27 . CASCLGPDYGYTF TGTGCCAGCTGCTTGGGGCCTGACTATGGCTACACCTTC
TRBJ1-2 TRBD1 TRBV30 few CAGAPGQGFGYTF TGTGCCGGCGCACCGGGACAGGGGTTTGGCTACACCTTC
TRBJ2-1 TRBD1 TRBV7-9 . CASSLRTGTYNEQFF TGTGCCAGCAGCTTGAGGACAGGGACCTACAATGAGCAGTTCTTC
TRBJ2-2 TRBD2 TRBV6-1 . CASSERRTSGGNTGELFF TGTGCCAGCAGTGAAAGAAGGACTAGCGGGGGTAACACCGGGGAGCTGTTTTTT
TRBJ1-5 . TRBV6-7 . CASSFLSMGFFQPQHF TGTGCCAGCAGTTTCCTTTCAATGGGCTTTTTTCAGCCCCAGCATTTT
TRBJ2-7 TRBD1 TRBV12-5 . CASGLETGSRTYEQYF TGTGCTAGTGGTTTAGAGACAGGGAGTAGAACCTACGAGCAGTACTTC
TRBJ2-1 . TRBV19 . CASRAGLTRGGLSYNEQFF TGTGCCAGTCGGGCGGGACTGACAAGGGGGGGGCTCTCCTACAATGAGCAGTTCTTC
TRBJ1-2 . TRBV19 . CASKEYNYGYTF TGTGCCAGTAAAGAGTACAACTATGGCTACACCTTC
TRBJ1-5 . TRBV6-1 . CASNSGVSNQPQHF TGTGCCAGCAATTCGGGGGTTAGCAATCAGCCCCAGCATTTT
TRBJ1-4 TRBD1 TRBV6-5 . CASRDRVKLFF TGTGCCAGTCGGGACAGGGTGAAACTGTTTTTT
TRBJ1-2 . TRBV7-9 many CASSLQTGPGYGYTF TGTGCCAGCAGCTTACAAACAGGTCCCGGGTATGGCTACACCTTC
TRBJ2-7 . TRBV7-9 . CASMTSYEQYF TGTGCCAGCATGACTAGCTACGAGCAGTACTTC
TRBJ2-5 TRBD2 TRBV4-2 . CASSQDQGTSGQETQYF TGTGCCAGCAGCCAAGATCAGGGGACTAGCGGGCAAGAGACCCAGTACTTC
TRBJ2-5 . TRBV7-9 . CARRLQEYQETQYF TGTGCCAGAAGATTACAGGAATACCAAGAGACCCAGTACTTC
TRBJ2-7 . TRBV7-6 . CASSFQGTGEQYF TGTGCCAGCAGCTTCCAGGGGACGGGGGAGCAGTACTTC
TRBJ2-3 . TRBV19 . CASSKASFNADTQYF TGTGCCAGTAGTAAGGCTAGCTTCAACGCAGATACGCAGTATTTT
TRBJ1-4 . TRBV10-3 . CAISEDSGGDEKLFF TGTGCCATCAGTGAAGACTCTGGAGGGGATGAAAAACTGTTTTTT
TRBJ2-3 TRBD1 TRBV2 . CASKSGTGSTDTQYF TGTGCCAGCAAGTCCGGGACAGGGAGCACAGATACGCAGTATTTT
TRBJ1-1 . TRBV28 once CASSLWGGGTEAFF TGTGCCAGCAGTTTATGGGGAGGGGGGACTGAAGCTTTCTTT
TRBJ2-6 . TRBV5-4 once CASSWWGVGANVLTF TGTGCCAGCAGCTGGTGGGGGGTTGGGGCCAACGTCCTGACTTTC
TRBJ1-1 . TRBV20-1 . CSATLSEAFF TGCAGTGCTACCCTTTCTGAAGCTTTCTTT
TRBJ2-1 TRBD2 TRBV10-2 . CASTGLAGVYYEQFF TGCGCCAGCACTGGACTAGCGGGGGTCTACTATGAGCAGTTCTTC
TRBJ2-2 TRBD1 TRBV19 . CASTPTGRTGELFF TGTGCCAGTACCCCGACAGGGAGAACCGGGGAGCTGTTTTTT
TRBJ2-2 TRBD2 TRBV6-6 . CASSYKRGSGELFF TGTGCCAGCAGTTACAAGCGGGGTAGCGGGGAGCTGTTTTTT
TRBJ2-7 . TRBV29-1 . CSVAAMREQYF TGCAGCGTTGCGGCGATGCGGGAGCAGTACTTC
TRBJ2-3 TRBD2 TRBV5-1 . CASSLTDVAGGPRRADTQYF TGCGCCAGCAGCTTAACGGACGTAGCGGGGGGGCCTCGTAGGGCAGATACGCAGTATTTT
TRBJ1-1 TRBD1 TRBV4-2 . CASSHGGQGGTEAFF TGTGCCAGCAGCCACGGGGGACAGGGTGGAACTGAAGCTTTCTTT
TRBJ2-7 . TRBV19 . CASSSRDTSYEQYF TGTGCCAGTAGTAGCCGGGACACCTCCTACGAGCAGTACTTC
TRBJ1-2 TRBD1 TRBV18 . CASSPGQGFTDNYGYTF TGTGCCAGCTCACCCGGACAGGGCTTTACTGATAACTATGGCTACACCTTC
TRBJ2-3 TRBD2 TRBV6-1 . CASSEWTSGGADTQYF TGTGCCAGCAGTGAGTGGACTAGCGGGGGGGCAGATACGCAGTATTTT
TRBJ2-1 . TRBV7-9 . CASSLAGGLRKFF TGTGCCAGCAGCTTAGCGGGGGGACTCAGGAAGTTCTTC
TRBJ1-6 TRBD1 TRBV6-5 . CASSSWTGGGDSPLHF TGTGCCAGCAGTTCCTGGACAGGGGGCGGGGATTCACCCCTCCACTTT
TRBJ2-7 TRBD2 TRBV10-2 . CASRRGGSEQYF TGCGCCAGCAGGCGGGGGGGCTCCGAGCAGTACTTC
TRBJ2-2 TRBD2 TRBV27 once CASQRESSFAAGELFF TGTGCCAGCCAGCGGGAGAGTTCCTTTGCGGCCGGGGAGCTGTTTTTT
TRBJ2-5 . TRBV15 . CATSRLAQETQYF TGTGCCACCAGCAGGCTAGCCCAAGAGACCCAGTACTTC